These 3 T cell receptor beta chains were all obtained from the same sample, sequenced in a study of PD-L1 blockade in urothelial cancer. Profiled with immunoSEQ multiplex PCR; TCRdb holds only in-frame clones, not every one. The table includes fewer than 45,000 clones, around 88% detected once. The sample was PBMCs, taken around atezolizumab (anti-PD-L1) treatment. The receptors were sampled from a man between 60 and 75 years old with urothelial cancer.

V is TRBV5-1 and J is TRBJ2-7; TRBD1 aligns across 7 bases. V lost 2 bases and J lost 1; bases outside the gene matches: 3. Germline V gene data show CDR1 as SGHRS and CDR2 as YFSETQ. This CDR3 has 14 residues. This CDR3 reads CASSFTGQSYEQYF. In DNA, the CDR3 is TGCGCCAGCAGCTTTACGGGACAGTCCTACGAGCAGTACTTC.

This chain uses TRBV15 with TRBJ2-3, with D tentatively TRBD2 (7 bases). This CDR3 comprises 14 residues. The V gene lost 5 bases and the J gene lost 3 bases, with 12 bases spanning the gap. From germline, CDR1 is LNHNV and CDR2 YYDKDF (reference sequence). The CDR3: CATSEGGVTDTQYF. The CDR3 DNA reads TGTGCCACCAGCGAAGGGGGGGTGACAGATACGCAGTATTTT.

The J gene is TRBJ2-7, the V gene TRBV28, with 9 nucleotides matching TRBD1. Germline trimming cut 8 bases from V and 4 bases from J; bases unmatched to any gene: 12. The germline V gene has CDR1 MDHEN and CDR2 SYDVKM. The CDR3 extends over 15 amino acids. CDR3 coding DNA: TGTGCCAGCGGCCCTTCGGGACAGGGAAAGTACGAGCAGTACTTC. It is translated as CASGPSGQGKYEQYF.